This is a list of T cell receptor beta chains from one sample in a study of identifying expanded T cells in peripheral blood. The protocol was immunoSEQ multiplex PCR, while the TCRdb copy is restricted to in-frame clones and leaves out a portion. The table includes tens of thousands of clones, around 82% detected once. The material sequenced was blood. All receptors derive from a person aged 18 to 75 in good health. CDR3s include the opening cysteine and the closing phenylalanine or tryptophan. D genes are given only for firm matches. Only some rows state a clone size, as once, few, many or a class for expanded clones.

D gene: TRBD2; J gene: TRBJ2-1; clone size: -; V gene: TRBV7-3; CDR3 protein: CASSPPGGSYNEQFF; CDR3 DNA: TGTGCCAGCAGCCCCCCCGGGGGGTCCTACAATGAGCAGTTCTTC
D gene: TRBD2; J gene: TRBJ2-2; clone size: few; V gene: TRBV27; CDR3 protein: CASRKGLVNTGELFF; CDR3 DNA: TGTGCCAGCAGGAAGGGACTAGTGAACACCGGGGAGCTGTTTTTT
D gene: -; J gene: TRBJ1-6; clone size: -; V gene: TRBV5-4; CDR3 protein: CASSPGADNSPLHF; CDR3 DNA: TGTGCCAGCAGCCCCGGGGCAGATAATTCACCCCTCCACTTT
D gene: TRBD1; J gene: TRBJ1-2; clone size: -; V gene: TRBV28; CDR3 protein: CASSWTGSGYTF; CDR3 DNA: TGTGCCAGCAGTTGGACAGGGAGTGGCTACACCTTC
D gene: -; J gene: TRBJ1-1; clone size: -; V gene: TRBV5-1; CDR3 protein: CASSTDAIEAFF; CDR3 DNA: TGCGCCAGCAGCACCGACGCCATTGAAGCTTTCTTT
D gene: TRBD2; J gene: TRBJ2-7; clone size: -; V gene: TRBV19; CDR3 protein: CASNSRGDTSYEQYF; CDR3 DNA: TGTGCCAGTAACTCGCGGGGGGACACGTCCTACGAGCAGTACTTC
D gene: TRBD1; J gene: TRBJ2-2; clone size: -; V gene: TRBV6-6; CDR3 protein: CASSHPQGVGELFF; CDR3 DNA: TGTGCCAGCAGTCACCCACAGGGGGTCGGGGAGCTGTTTTTT
D gene: -; J gene: TRBJ2-7; clone size: -; V gene: TRBV2; CDR3 protein: CASSEVQRSSYEQYF; CDR3 DNA: TGTGCCAGCAGCGAGGTCCAGCGGAGCTCCTACGAGCAGTACTTC
D gene: -; J gene: TRBJ2-5; clone size: -; V gene: TRBV5-1; CDR3 protein: CASREAPGGLGETQYF; CDR3 DNA: TGCGCCAGCCGCGAGGCCCCCGGAGGGTTGGGAGAGACCCAGTACTTC
D gene: TRBD2; J gene: TRBJ2-5; clone size: -; V gene: TRBV7-8; CDR3 protein: CASSLFTSGALLQETQYF; CDR3 DNA: TGTGCCAGCAGCTTATTCACTAGCGGGGCGCTCCTCCAAGAGACCCAGTACTTC
D gene: TRBD1; J gene: TRBJ2-1; clone size: few; V gene: TRBV5-1; CDR3 protein: CASSTGTGDNEQFF; CDR3 DNA: TGCGCCAGCAGCACCGGGACAGGGGACAATGAGCAGTTCTTC
D gene: -; J gene: TRBJ2-3; clone size: -; V gene: TRBV7-4; CDR3 protein: CASSLDPTDTQYF; CDR3 DNA: TGTGCCAGCAGCTTAGACCCCACAGATACGCAGTATTTT
D gene: TRBD1; J gene: TRBJ1-5; clone size: -; V gene: TRBV30; CDR3 protein: CAWSQGQGARQPQHF; CDR3 DNA: TGTGCCTGGAGTCAGGGACAGGGGGCAAGACAGCCCCAGCATTTT
D gene: -; J gene: TRBJ2-5; clone size: -; V gene: TRBV7-6; CDR3 protein: CASSLTRETQYF; CDR3 DNA: TGTGCCAGCAGCCTAACCCGTGAGACCCAGTACTTC
D gene: TRBD1; J gene: TRBJ1-1; clone size: -; V gene: TRBV4-2; CDR3 protein: CASCQDRGEGTEAFF; CDR3 DNA: TGTGCCAGTTGTCAGGACAGGGGAGAGGGCACTGAAGCTTTCTTT
D gene: -; J gene: TRBJ1-2; clone size: -; V gene: TRBV19; CDR3 protein: CASSRSTGTYGYTF; CDR3 DNA: TGTGCCAGTAGTAGATCTACAGGGACCTATGGCTACACCTTC
D gene: -; J gene: TRBJ2-1; clone size: few; V gene: TRBV7-2; CDR3 protein: CASSFSGEIQVEQFF; CDR3 DNA: TGTGCCAGCAGCTTTTCAGGGGAGATTCAGGTTGAGCAGTTCTTC
D gene: -; J gene: TRBJ1-6; clone size: -; V gene: TRBV5-6; CDR3 protein: CASNTRVRLNDSPLHF; CDR3 DNA: TGTGCCAGCAATACCAGGGTACGCTTAAACGATTCACCCCTCCACTTT
D gene: -; J gene: TRBJ1-2; clone size: -; V gene: TRBV27; CDR3 protein: CASSLSYTKMGYTF; CDR3 DNA: TGTGCCAGCAGTTTATCGTACACAAAAATGGGCTACACCTTC
D gene: -; J gene: TRBJ1-1; clone size: -; V gene: TRBV6-5; CDR3 protein: CASGVDIGEAFF; CDR3 DNA: TGTGCCAGCGGTGTAGATATTGGTGAAGCTTTCTTT
D gene: -; J gene: TRBJ1-1; clone size: -; V gene: TRBV7-9; CDR3 protein: CASSPPGGYLGEAFF; CDR3 DNA: TGTGCCAGCAGCCCCCCTGGGGGGTATCTTGGTGAAGCTTTCTTT
D gene: -; J gene: TRBJ2-5; clone size: -; V gene: TRBV2; CDR3 protein: CASSELHDTEETQYF; CDR3 DNA: TGTGCCAGCAGTGAACTACACGACACGGAAGAGACCCAGTACTTC
D gene: TRBD1; J gene: TRBJ2-5; clone size: -; V gene: TRBV7-2; CDR3 protein: CASSPRTGVEETQYF; CDR3 DNA: TGTGCCAGCAGCCCTAGGACAGGGGTGGAAGAGACCCAGTACTTC
D gene: -; J gene: TRBJ2-5; clone size: -; V gene: TRBV2; CDR3 protein: CASNRVRQETQYF; CDR3 DNA: TGTGCCAGCAATCGCGTCAGACAAGAGACCCAGTACTTC
D gene: TRBD2; J gene: TRBJ2-3; clone size: -; V gene: TRBV7-2; CDR3 protein: CASSSKGLAGRTDTQYF; CDR3 DNA: TGTGCCAGCAGCTCCAAGGGACTAGCGGGACGCACAGATACGCAGTATTTT
D gene: TRBD1; J gene: TRBJ1-3; clone size: once; V gene: TRBV7-2; CDR3 protein: CASRAQLGTGFGNTIYF; CDR3 DNA: TGTGCCAGCCGTGCACAGTTGGGGACAGGGTTCGGAAACACCATATATTTT
D gene: TRBD2; J gene: TRBJ2-1; clone size: -; V gene: TRBV19; CDR3 protein: CASSLIAGVYNEQFF; CDR3 DNA: TGTGCCAGTAGTCTTATAGCGGGAGTGTACAATGAGCAGTTCTTC
D gene: -; J gene: TRBJ1-1; clone size: -; V gene: TRBV13; CDR3 protein: CASSLRRGNTEAFF; CDR3 DNA: TGTGCCAGCAGCTTACGGAGGGGAAACACTGAAGCTTTCTTT
D gene: -; J gene: TRBJ1-1; clone size: -; V gene: TRBV30; CDR3 protein: CAWSLQGARQTEAFF; CDR3 DNA: TGTGCCTGGAGTCTTCAGGGAGCGAGGCAGACTGAAGCTTTCTTT
D gene: -; J gene: TRBJ1-2; clone size: -; V gene: TRBV2; CDR3 protein: CASKQGDGYTF; CDR3 DNA: TGTGCCAGCAAACAGGGCGATGGCTACACCTTC
D gene: -; J gene: TRBJ2-3; clone size: -; V gene: TRBV5-1; CDR3 protein: CASSLGTQISTDTQYF; CDR3 DNA: TGCGCCAGCAGCCTTGGAACGCAGATTAGCACAGATACGCAGTATTTT
D gene: TRBD2; J gene: TRBJ2-3; clone size: -; V gene: TRBV10-3; CDR3 protein: CATASGGPTDTQYF; CDR3 DNA: TGTGCCACTGCTAGCGGGGGTCCCACAGATACGCAGTATTTT
D gene: TRBD2; J gene: TRBJ2-7; clone size: -; V gene: TRBV7-2; CDR3 protein: CASSLYGLAGAVREQYF; CDR3 DNA: TGTGCCAGCAGCCTTTACGGACTAGCGGGAGCAGTGAGGGAGCAGTACTTC
D gene: TRBD1; J gene: TRBJ2-7; clone size: -; V gene: TRBV6-5; CDR3 protein: CASSTGGTGVYEQYF; CDR3 DNA: TGTGCCAGCAGTACAGGGGGGACAGGGGTCTACGAGCAGTACTTC
D gene: -; J gene: TRBJ2-5; clone size: few; V gene: TRBV6-5; CDR3 protein: CASSFAGPRETQYF; CDR3 DNA: TGTGCCAGCAGTTTCGCCGGACCCCGGGAGACCCAGTACTTC
D gene: -; J gene: TRBJ1-2; clone size: -; V gene: TRBV7-9; CDR3 protein: CASSPPGLASGGYTF; CDR3 DNA: TGTGCCAGCAGCCCTCCTGGACTAGCGAGTGGTGGCTACACCTTC
D gene: TRBD2; J gene: TRBJ2-7; clone size: -; V gene: TRBV6-9; CDR3 protein: CASSQLVVAGEQYF; CDR3 DNA: TGTGCCAGCAGTCAACTGGTGGTAGCGGGGGAGCAGTACTTC
D gene: TRBD1; J gene: TRBJ1-4; clone size: -; V gene: TRBV6-5; CDR3 protein: CASDRVLTNEKLFF; CDR3 DNA: TGTGCCAGCGACAGGGTTCTTACTAATGAAAAACTGTTTTTT
D gene: TRBD1; J gene: TRBJ1-2; clone size: once; V gene: TRBV29-1; CDR3 protein: CSVGDRRTYGYTF; CDR3 DNA: TGCAGCGTTGGGGACAGGAGAACCTATGGCTACACCTTC
D gene: TRBD1; J gene: TRBJ2-3; clone size: -; V gene: TRBV7-7; CDR3 protein: CASSPGGGTDTQYF; CDR3 DNA: TGTGCCAGCAGCCCAGGGGGAGGCACAGATACGCAGTATTTT
D gene: -; J gene: TRBJ1-4; clone size: once; V gene: TRBV5-1; CDR3 protein: CASSLSGYGEKLFF; CDR3 DNA: TGCGCCAGCAGCTTGTCAGGGTATGGGGAAAAACTGTTTTTT
D gene: -; J gene: TRBJ2-1; clone size: -; V gene: TRBV5-4; CDR3 protein: CASSVTQNDEQFF; CDR3 DNA: TGTGCCAGCAGCGTTACCCAGAACGATGAGCAGTTCTTC
D gene: TRBD1; J gene: TRBJ1-1; clone size: -; V gene: TRBV10-3; CDR3 protein: CAIGGTVNTEAFF; CDR3 DNA: TGTGCCATCGGAGGGACAGTGAACACTGAAGCTTTCTTT